This TCR beta chain was identified during a study of blood T cell repertoires in COVID-19. Sequencing was performed with immunoSEQ multiplex PCR; in TCRdb, only in-frame clones are kept and a portion is missing. The repertoire holds 200,000 to 250,000 clones, around 88% seen once, with about 15% in the top ten. This CDR3 region has 14 residues. The V gene lost 0 bases and the J gene lost 5 bases, with 5 bases spanning the gap. Germline CDR1 and CDR2: SGHVS and FQNEAQ. The sequenced sample was PBMCs or T cells enriched from blood (not recorded which). This sequence originates from a woman between 45 and 60 years old with acute COVID-19. The chain carries TRBV7-8 and TRBJ1-6; D remains unclear. The CDR3 DNA sequence: TGTGCCAGCAGCTTAGCCGTCGATAATTCACCCCTCCACTTT. It translates to CASSLAVDNSPLHF.